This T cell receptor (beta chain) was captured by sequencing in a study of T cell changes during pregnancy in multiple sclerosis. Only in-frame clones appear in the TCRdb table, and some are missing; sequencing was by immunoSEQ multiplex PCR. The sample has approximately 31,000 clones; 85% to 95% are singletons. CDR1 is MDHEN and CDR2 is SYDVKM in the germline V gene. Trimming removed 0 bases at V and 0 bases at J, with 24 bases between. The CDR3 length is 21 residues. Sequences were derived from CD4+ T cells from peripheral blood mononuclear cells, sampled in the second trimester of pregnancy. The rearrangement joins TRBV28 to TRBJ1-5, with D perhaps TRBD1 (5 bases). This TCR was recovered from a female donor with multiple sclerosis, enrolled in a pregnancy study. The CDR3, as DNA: TGTGCCAGCAGTTTATGGAGGCAGGGCGCACCCGACAGATATAGCAATCAGCCCCAGCATTTT. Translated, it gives CASSLWRQGAPDRYSNQPQHF.